Below are 12 T cell receptor beta chains sequenced from a single sample in a study of shared clonotypes between healthy human individuals. Naive CD8 cells, CD45RO-negative and positively selected for CCR7, excluded terminally differentiated effector memory CD45RA+ cells. The method was immunoSEQ multiplex PCR; TCRdb's version includes in-frame clones alone and lacks a portion of them. The sample has 630,000 or so clones; nearly 98% are singletons. Input material: naive CD8+ T cells sorted from blood. These receptors all come from a man younger than 45 in good health.

The genes are TRBV11-2 and TRBJ1-1, with a weak D call TRBD1 (5 bases). Trimming took 5 bases from V and 5 from J, leaving 21 bases between them. This CDR3 is built from 16 residues. Germline V gives CDR1 SGHAT, CDR2 FQNNGV. The CDR3 loop is CASSPWWWGADTEAFF. The DNA of the CDR3 is TGTGCCAGCAGCCCTTGGTGGTGGGGCGCCGATACTGAAGCTTTCTTT. Based on the CDR3 plus reference TRBV11-2 and TRBJ1-1, the full variable domain is EAGVAQSPRYKIIEKRQSVAFWCNPISGHATLYWYQQILGQGPKLLIQFQNNGVVDDSQLPKDRFSAERLKGVDSTLKIQPAKLEDSAVYLCASSPWWWGADTEAFFGQGTRLTVV.

The CDR3, as DNA: TGCAGCGTTGAACTACCGTCAGGGACGGAGTTCTTC. Residues: CSVELPSGTEFF. The genes are TRBV29-1 and TRBJ2-1; tentatively, D is TRBD1 or TRBD2 (5 bases each). This CDR3 region has 12 residues. Germline CDR1 and CDR2: SQVTM and ANQGSEA. Trimming removed 2 bases at V and 14 bases at J, with 16 bases between.

The chain employs TRBV28 and TRBJ2-7; a possible D gene is TRBD1 (6 bases). This CDR3 has 16 residues. The germline V gene encodes CDR1 MDHEN and CDR2 SYDVKM. V lost 5 bases, J lost 0 bases, and 17 bases lay in between. The DNA of the CDR3 is TGTGCCAGCAGTCTCCACCCGGGACAAGCCTCCTACGAGCAGTACTTC. It translates to CASSLHPGQASYEQYF.

The chain combines TRBV7-8 with TRBJ2-2, with 7 bases matching TRBD2. Germline trimming cut 2 bases from V and 4 bases from J; bases unmatched to any gene: 10. This CDR3 has 17 amino acids. Germline V lookup: CDR1 SGHVS, CDR2 FQNEAQ. The DNA of the CDR3 is TGTGCCAGCAGCTTAAGGGGTGGGGGACTATCCACCGGGGAGCTGTTTTTT. Protein: CASSLRGGGLSTGELFF.

The chain is built from TRBV7-9 and TRBJ2-2; 9 bases line up with TRBD2. The length of the CDR3 is 16 residues. V shed 3 bases, J shed 2 bases, and the junction held 4 bases outside the gene matches. The V gene's germline CDR1 is SEHNR and CDR2 FQNEAQ (reference sequence). Here the CDR3 reads CASSLTSGLNTGELFF. CDR3 nucleotide sequence: TGTGCCAGCAGCTTGACTAGCGGTCTTAACACCGGGGAGCTGTTTTTT.

The rearrangement uses TRBV5-1 and TRBJ2-2; no definite D call. Trimming took off 0 bases at V and 6 bases at J, with 3 bases between the two ends. Germline CDR1 and CDR2: SGHRS and YFSETQ. The length of the CDR3 is 12 residues. The DNA for the CDR3 is TGCGCCAGCAGCTTGGGGTCCGGGGAGCTGTTTTTT. Translating gives CASSLGSGELFF. Using reference TRBV5-1 and TRBJ2-2 for the parts outside the CDR3, the full variable domain is KAGVTQTPRYLIKTRGQQVTLSCSPISGHRSVSWYQQTPGQGLQFLFEYFSETQRNKGNFPGRFSGRQFSNSRSEMNVSTLELGDSALYLCASSLGSGELFFGEGSRLTVL.

The V gene is TRBV19, the J gene TRBJ2-5; 14 nucleotides agree with TRBD2. The CDR3 has 15 amino acids. Germline V gives CDR1 LNHDA, CDR2 SQIVND (reference sequence). Germline trimming cut 7 bases from V and 5 bases from J; bases unmatched to any gene: 6. DNA for the CDR3: TGTGCCAGTACCACCGGGACTAGCGGGAGTGAGACCCAGTACTTC. Translation gives CASTTGTSGSETQYF.

This clone showed up just once. The chain carries TRBV11-2 and TRBJ1-5; D gene ambiguous. V was trimmed by 1 base and J by 9 bases, leaving 10 bases between them. Germline V gives CDR1 SGHAT, CDR2 FQNNGV. The CDR3 length is 13 residues. For the CDR3, the DNA is TGTGCCAGCAGCTTAGGGCGGCTTCCGCCCCAGCATTTT. This sequence encodes CASSLGRLPPQHF. Full variable domain (missing parts from reference TRBV11-2 and TRBJ1-5): EAGVAQSPRYKIIEKRQSVAFWCNPISGHATLYWYQQILGQGPKLLIQFQNNGVVDDSQLPKDRFSAERLKGVDSTLKIQPAKLEDSAVYLCASSLGRLPPQHFGDGTRLSIL.

The rearrangement links TRBV4-1 to TRBJ2-5; D not certain. Germline V gene data show CDR1 as MGHRA and CDR2 as YSYEKL. The CDR3 totals 15 residues. V gave up 3 bases and J gave up 0 bases, with 11 bases separating them. CDR3 DNA: TGCGCCAGCAGCCATTATCCCCGGTACCAAGAGACCCAGTACTTC. Residues: CASSHYPRYQETQYF.

This clone was picked up one time. The genes are TRBV5-4 and TRBJ2-2, with D possibly being TRBD1 (5 bases). The CDR3 runs 14 residues. The ends were cut back, 2 bases at V and 5 bases at J, with 10 bases in the middle. Germline values: CDR1 SGHNT, CDR2 YYREEE (reference sequence). In DNA, the CDR3 is TGTGCCAGCAGCTTTCAGGGTGGTACCGGGGAGCTGTTTTTT. Protein product: CASSFQGGTGELFF.

The chain is built from TRBV5-4 and TRBJ1-1; TRBD1 is a possible D gene (5 bases). The CDR3 is made up of 12 amino acids. The germline V and J ends were trimmed by 3 bases and 5 bases, with 8 bases remaining between them. In germline, CDR1 is SGHNT, CDR2 YYREEE (reference sequence). CDR3 in DNA: TGTGCCAGCAGCTCTTGGGGGACTGAAGCTTTCTTT. As protein: CASSSWGTEAFF.

The chain recombines TRBV9 with TRBJ2-7; no clear D gene. The CDR3 is 15 residues long. V lost 0 bases to trimming and J lost 2 bases, with 12 bases between them. Germline V gene data show CDR1 as SGDLS and CDR2 as YYNGEE. CDR3 sequence reads: CASSVGRSGAYEQYF. The DNA of the CDR3 is TGTGCCAGCAGCGTAGGGCGGAGTGGGGCCTACGAGCAGTACTTC.